This T cell receptor beta chain was recorded in a study of cytomegalovirus exposure and HLA in healthy donors. Study results and caveats: Exclusion applied to some V segments, including TRBV6-2 and TRBV6-3, as they were indistinguishable. Compared with the approximately 700-donor mean, an Asian-associated ancestry cluster reportedly had fewer N-insertions, according to a later analysis.

Comment on this clone: Its target is not known.

A multiplex PCR was run with 60 Vbeta primers and 13 Jbeta primers. Only in-frame clones appear in the TCRdb table, and some are missing; sequencing was by immunoSEQ multiplex PCR. The repertoire consists of 160,000 or so clones, with roughly 79% occurring once and the leading ten covering around 1%. Although they were nominally healthy when sampled, donors likely had unrecorded immune exposures. CDR1 and CDR2 (germline): SGHRS, YFSETQ. V lost 4 bases and J lost 5; bases outside the gene matches: 8. This CDR3 comprises 14 residues. Sequenced sample: PBMCs. V is TRBV5-1 and J is TRBJ2-5; 7 bases align to TRBD2. This TCR was recovered from a woman between 40 and 50 years old in good health and CMV-seronegative. The CDR3 bases are TGCGCCAGCAGCCCGGGCGGGGGAGCGGAGACCCAGTACTTC. The encoded protein is CASSPGGGAETQYF.